This T cell receptor (beta chain) was retrieved from a study of metastatic and nonmetastatic thyroid tumors. Study-level information: Repertoires were compared across blood and tumor or nodule tissue from malignant and benign thyroid patients. Study-wide points: The reported finding was significantly higher TCR beta diversity in malignant thyroid tumors relative to benign nodules, in blood and tumor.

Thyroid surgery had not been preceded by any treatment in any patient. For this clone: Its antigen is as yet unknown.

Original data processing: Clinicopathological groups supplied CDR3 differences that were used to build a distant-metastasis classifier for papillary thyroid cancer. TCRdb reprocessed the PCR reads via MiXCR. These V and J calls derive from TCRdb rather than the authors' analysis. The top ten hold approximately 20% of the sample, which has around 23,000 clones, more than 25% seen once. The TCR sequence derives from a female donor with papillary thyroid cancer or a benign thyroid nodule (not recorded which). Some clones in this sample may be carry-over from other donors' samples. Sequencing was done on a sample of blood.

The CDR3 DNA sequence: TGTGCCAGCAGCATAAGCACAGGGGGCAGCACCGGGGAGCTGTTTTTT. Translated, it gives CASSISTGGSTGELFF. The chain joins TRBV5-5 to TRBJ2-2; TRBD1 matches at 9 bases. The V segment lost 4 bases and the J segment 4 bases; nucleotides outside the gene matches: 8. The CDR3 is made up of 16 amino acids. CDR1 and CDR2 from the germline V gene are SGHKS and YYEKEE (reference sequence).